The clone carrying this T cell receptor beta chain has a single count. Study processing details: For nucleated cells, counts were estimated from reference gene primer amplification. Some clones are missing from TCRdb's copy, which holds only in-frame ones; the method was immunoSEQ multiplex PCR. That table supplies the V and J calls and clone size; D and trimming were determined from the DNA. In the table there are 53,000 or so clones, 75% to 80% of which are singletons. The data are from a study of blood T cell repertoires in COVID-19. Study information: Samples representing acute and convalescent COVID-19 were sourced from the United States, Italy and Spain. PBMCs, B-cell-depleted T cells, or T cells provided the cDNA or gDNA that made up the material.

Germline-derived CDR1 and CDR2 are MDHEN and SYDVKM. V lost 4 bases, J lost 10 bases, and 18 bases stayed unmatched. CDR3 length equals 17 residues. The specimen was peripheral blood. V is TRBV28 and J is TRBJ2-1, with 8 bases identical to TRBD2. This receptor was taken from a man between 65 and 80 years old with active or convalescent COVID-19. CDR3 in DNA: TGTGCCAGCAGTTCACCCATCGGGACTAGGAGGCCATTCGAGCAGTTCTTC. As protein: CASSSPIGTRRPFEQFF.